The clone carrying this T cell receptor beta chain was seen more than once but under ten times. Amplification of TRBV12-4/TRBJ1-2 clonotypes used adaptor-ligated barcode primers. TCRdb called the multiplex PCR reads again in MiXCR, with one record for every CDR3 protein. The sample has about 1,100 distinct CDR3 sequences; roughly 0.74% are singletons. V lost 6 bases and J lost 1, with 12 bases in between. CDR3 size: 14 residues. Cells sorted as Tregs were CD4+, CD25+ and CD127-/low. The receptor was isolated from a female donor with breast cancer. This chain connects TRBV12-3 or TRBV12-4 to TRBJ1-2; no firm D call. Sequencing was performed on Tregs sorted from blood. The CDR3 DNA reads TGTGCCAGCAGGCGTACGACTGGTAACTATGGCTACACCTTC. Protein: CASRRTTGNYGYTF.